The entry below describes one TCR beta chain. Its binding antigen is unknown. The sample holds no much larger clone one base away, and base qualities are not on file. The collaborating institutions used their own protocols to collect whole blood in K2EDTA tubes. Collaborator samples were shipped for TCRbeta analysis as frozen whole blood, isolated PBMCs, or DNA extracted from either sample type. These data belong to a study of blood T cell repertoires in COVID-19 (dated by TCRdb to the early 2020s). Notes on the research overall: The collaborator samples originated in the United States, Italy and Spain and spanned the acute and convalescent phases of COVID-19. The prospective study material was composed of cDNA or gDNA derived from T cells, B-cell-depleted T cells, or PBMCs. Subjects who had been exposed to COVID-19, were actively infected with it, or had recovered from it provided the deeply sampled blood TCRbeta repertoires that made up the dataset. The repertoires were released in a freely available public database meant as a resource for research on the immune response to SARS-CoV-2. Samples came from the ongoing ImmuneRACE study (first 160 participants) plus 1,254 subjects from 6 global collaborators. Nearly every sample came with metadata listing a de-identified subject ID, COVID-19 status, age in years and sex. Where HLA class I and class II types were available, the types were taken from metadata supplied by the sample provider, not from assay-based typing.

TCRbeta CDR3 regions were amplified from genomic DNA by means of the immunoSEQ Assay, a bias-controlled multiplex PCR. Turning to the authors' computational methods: Within the assay, amplification of reference gene primers was used to estimate how many nucleated cells each sample contained. Sequence reads were collapsed and filtered to measure the absolute abundance of every unique TCRbeta CDR3 rearrangement. For each sample, productive Simpson clonality was calculated as the square root of Simpson's diversity index across productive rearrangements. The table comes from immuneACCESS by way of TCRdb, which keeps in-frame sequences with V and J called. Part of the clones is missing from these tables; in studies checked, under half for an unresolved V gene and the rest for unknown reasons. V and J calls and clone size are as listed in that table; D and trimming were resolved from the DNA. The sample table shows some 12,000 clones, and around nine tenths are seen once. The ten largest clonotypes hold approximately 11% of the sample.

The CDR3 measures 14 amino acids from cysteine to phenylalanine. CDR3 DNA is the only sequence kept; it has 42 bases, read in frame from the first base. The germline V gene encodes CDR1 SGHAT and CDR2 FQNNGV. Deletion took 1 base off V and 6 bases off J, with a span of 13 bases between the germline ends. Overall study outcomes, separate from this receptor: Clinical and demographic metadata were provided uncurated, with the amount varying by source and participant.

This sequence uses TRBV11-2 and TRBJ2-7; 5 matching bases give a weak D call of TRBD2. This TCR was recovered from a human donor in a cohort sampled during active COVID-19. Sequenced input: peripheral blood. Here the CDR3 is given as CASSLAGLRSEQYF. The DNA sequence is as follows: TGTGCCAGCAGCTTAGCCGGACTCCGTTCCGAGCAGTACTTC. Full variable domain (CDR3 extended with the reference TRBV11-2 and TRBJ2-7 proteins): EAGVAQSPRYKIIEKRQSVAFWCNPISGHATLYWYQQILGQGPKLLIQFQNNGVVDDSQLPKDRFSAERLKGVDSTLKIQPAKLEDSAVYLCASSLAGLRSEQYFGPGTRLTVT.